This TCR beta chain was found in a study of T cell repertoires in cytomegalovirus infection. General study points: Cumulative frequency (of public TCR beta family members) identified carriers of CMV plus the relevant HLA.

CDR3 size: 13 residues. V lost 3 bases, J lost 7 bases, and 10 bases lay in between. The V gene's germline CDR1 is SGHTA and CDR2 FQGNSA. This clonotype was found many times. The antigen is undetermined. TCRdb re-derived calls from the reads in MiXCR, one entry per CDR3 protein. This table holds approximately 910,000 distinct CDR3 sequences, roughly 30% found once. Sample: cultured CD8+ T cells from PBMCs, taken from culture after CMV antigen stimulation. The clonotype was recovered from a human donor in good health (CMV status not recorded). Some clones in this sample may be carry-over from other donors' samples. The rearrangement joins TRBV7-2 to TRBJ2-4; D call uncertain. The CDR3 sequence is CASSFEQVNIQYF. CDR3 sequence (DNA): TGTGCCAGCAGCTTTGAGCAGGTCAACATTCAGTACTTC.